The 27 T cell receptor beta chains listed next were all sequenced from one sample in a study of shared clonotypes between healthy human individuals. Assay used: immunoSEQ multiplex PCR; TCRdb lists only in-frame clones, some missing. The data show about 180,000 clones, with around 93% seen just once and 0.067% held by the top ten. Sample: naive CD4+ T cells sorted from blood. Subset: CD45RA+ positively selected. The receptors were gathered from a woman under 40 in good health.

The chain has TRBV28 and TRBJ2-7; no firm D call. This CDR3 has 12 amino acids. Germline V gene data show CDR1 as MDHEN and CDR2 as SYDVKM. Deletions cut 1 base from V and 4 bases from J, with 5 bases between. The CDR3 spells CASSLYGYEQYF. CDR3 in DNA: TGTGCCAGCAGTTTATACGGGTACGAGCAGTACTTC.

The V call is TRBV2, the J call TRBJ1-2, with TRBD1 as a possible D gene (5 bases). Germline CDR1 SNHLY, CDR2 FYNNEI. V was pared by 6 bases and J by 0 bases, with 11 bases between. The CDR3 length is 14 residues. The CDR3 nucleotides are TGTGCCAGCAGGCCCGACAGTCCTAACTATGGCTACACCTTC. It translates to CASRPDSPNYGYTF.

This chain links TRBV18 with TRBJ2-7; the match to TRBD1 covers 8 bases. The germline gives CDR1 KGHSH, CDR2 LQKENI. V lost 4 bases and J lost 4; bases outside the gene matches: 6. This CDR3 spans 14 amino acids. CDR3: CASSRGQGSYEQYF. The CDR3 region has the DNA TGTGCCAGCTCACGAGGACAGGGATCTTACGAGCAGTACTTC.

The rearrangement uses TRBV28 and TRBJ1-5; 10 bases align to TRBD1. V dropped 3 bases and J dropped 7; count of bases not matched to a gene: 9. This CDR3 spans 16 amino acids. Germline CDR1 is MDHEN and CDR2 is SYDVKM. CDR3 amino acids: CASSFRQGAPRQPQHF. In nucleotides, the CDR3 is TGTGCCAGCAGTTTTAGACAGGGGGCGCCGAGGCAGCCCCAGCATTTT. The full variable domain, rest sourced from reference TRBV28 and TRBJ1-5, is DVKVTQSSRYLVKRTGEKVFLECVQDMDHENMFWYRQDPGLGLRLIYFSYDVKMKEKGDIPEGYSVSREKKERFSLILESASTNQTSMYLCASSFRQGAPRQPQHFGDGTRLSIL.

The genes are TRBV2 and TRBJ2-2, with unresolved D. The CDR3 consists of 17 residues. V lost 3 bases, J lost 1 base, and 15 bases lay in between. CDR1 is SNHLY and CDR2 is FYNNEI in the germline V gene. CDR3 DNA sequence: TGTGCCAGCAGTGAGAGTGTGGGCGGTGTGAACACCGGGGAGCTGTTTTTT. Amino acids: CASSESVGGVNTGELFF.

This chain joins TRBV2 and TRBJ1-5, with D uncertain. The CDR3 has 16 residues. CDR1 is SNHLY and CDR2 is FYNNEI in the germline V gene. V was clipped by 4 bases and J by 5 bases, with 18 bases between them. CDR3 residues: CASSGDITEPYQPQHF. The DNA for the CDR3 is TGTGCCAGCAGTGGTGACATCACGGAGCCCTATCAGCCCCAGCATTTT. Filled out from reference TRBV2 and TRBJ1-5, the complete variable domain reads EPEVTQTPSHQVTQMGQEVILRCVPISNHLYFYWYRQILGQKVEFLVSFYNNEISEKSEIFDDQFSVERPDGSNFTLKIRSTKLEDSAMYFCASSGDITEPYQPQHFGDGTRLSIL.

The chain uses TRBV18 and TRBJ2-7; 7 bases are shared with TRBD2. Germline trimming cut 3 bases from V and 6 bases from J; bases unmatched to any gene: 5. The CDR3 is 13 residues long. The germline V gene has CDR1 KGHSH and CDR2 LQKENI. The CDR3: CASSPMGGGEQYF. CDR3 nucleotides: TGTGCCAGCTCACCCATGGGGGGGGGCGAGCAGTACTTC.

The chain has TRBV2 and TRBJ2-1; the match to TRBD2 covers 13 bases. The CDR3 runs to 17 residues. The ends lost 6 bases at V and 5 bases at J; junction bases unmatched: 10. Germline V gene data show CDR1 as SNHLY and CDR2 as FYNNEI. CDR3 region: CASRSTGLAGSNNEQFF. CDR3 sequence (DNA): TGTGCCAGCAGAAGTACGGGACTAGCGGGATCGAACAATGAGCAGTTCTTC.

This clone was detected only a few times. J is TRBJ1-5 and V is TRBV30, with D perhaps TRBD1 (6 bases). This CDR3 is 13 amino acids long. Germline CDR1 is GTSNPN and CDR2 is SVGIG (reference sequence). V gave up 1 base and J gave up 5 bases, with 9 bases separating them. The CDR3 protein is CAWSGGPDQPQHF. CDR3 nucleotide sequence: TGTGCCTGGAGTGGGGGGCCAGATCAGCCCCAGCATTTT. The full variable domain, completed using reference TRBV30 and TRBJ1-5, is SQTIHQWPATLVQPVGSPLSLECTVEGTSNPNLYWYRQAAGRGLQLLFYSVGIGQISSEVPQNLSASRPQDRQFILSSKKLLLSDSGFYLCAWSGGPDQPQHFGDGTRLSIL.

The DNA of the CDR3 is TGTGCCAGCTCACCTCTAGCAGTTAGCAATCAGCCCCAGCATTTT. It encodes CASSPLAVSNQPQHF. J is TRBJ1-5 and V is TRBV18, with D unresolved. CDR1 KGHSH and CDR2 LQKENI come from the germline V gene. The CDR3 spans 15 residues. V lost 3 bases, J lost 0 bases, and 9 bases lay in between. The full variable domain, its missing parts supplied by reference TRBV18 and TRBJ1-5, is NAGVMQNPRHLVRRRGQEARLRCSPMKGHSHVYWYRQLPEEGLKFMVYLQKENIIDESGMPKERFSAEFPKEGPSILRIQQVVRGDSAAYFCASSPLAVSNQPQHFGDGTRLSIL.

The genes are TRBV11-2 and TRBJ2-7; 8 nucleotides align to TRBD1. Germline values: CDR1 SGHAT, CDR2 FQNNGV. The CDR3 sequence is 15 residues long. Losses at the gene ends were 5 bases for V and 3 bases for J; bases not matched to a gene: 9. This CDR3 is CASSQDRVSVYEQYF. In DNA, the CDR3 is TGTGCCAGCAGCCAGGACAGGGTCAGTGTCTACGAGCAGTACTTC.

The V and J genes are TRBV5-1 and TRBJ2-1; D not resolved. Germline CDR1 is SGHRS and CDR2 is YFSETQ. Trimming stripped 0 bases from V and 7 bases from J, with 17 bases between. The CDR3 is 16 residues long. CDR3 bases: TGCGCCAGCAGCTTGGGACCCAGCGCTGACAAGAATGAGCAGTTCTTC. Its protein is CASSLGPSADKNEQFF. Filled out from reference TRBV5-1 and TRBJ2-1, the complete variable domain reads KAGVTQTPRYLIKTRGQQVTLSCSPISGHRSVSWYQQTPGQGLQFLFEYFSETQRNKGNFPGRFSGRQFSNSRSEMNVSTLELGDSALYLCASSLGPSADKNEQFFGPGTRLTVL.

This clone has a single count. V gene TRBV28 combines with J gene TRBJ1-4; 7 nucleotides line up with TRBD1. CDR3 length: 14 amino acids. In germline, CDR1 is MDHEN, CDR2 SYDVKM. V was clipped by 6 bases and J by 10 bases; unmatched bases: 11. The CDR3 region has the DNA TGTGCCAGCAGAAGACAGGGAAAGATCGGAAAACTGTTTTTT. It yields the protein CASRRQGKIGKLFF.

In this sample, this clone turned up once. The rearrangement links TRBV7-8 to TRBJ2-3; D unresolved. The CDR3 has 14 residues. Germline values: CDR1 SGHVS, CDR2 FQNEAQ. V was cut by 6 bases and J by 2 bases, with 12 bases left in between. The DNA for the CDR3 is TGTGCCAGCAGAATTAGCACGGACACAGATACGCAGTATTTT. It specifies CASRISTDTDTQYF.

The rearrangement links TRBV29-1 to TRBJ2-5; TRBD1 matches 7 bases. V shed 8 bases, J shed 3 bases, and the junction held 6 bases outside the gene matches. The CDR3 length is 12 residues. The V gene's germline CDR1 is SQVTM and CDR2 ANQGSEA. CDR3 region: CSLTGTEETQYF. The CDR3, as DNA: TGCAGCCTCACCGGGACAGAAGAGACCCAGTACTTC. The full variable domain, with the rest looked up from reference TRBV29-1 and TRBJ2-5, is SAVISQKPSRDICQRGTSLTIQCQVDSQVTMMFWYRQQPGQSLTLIATANQGSEATYESGFVIDKFPISRPNLTFSTLTVSNMSPEDSSIYLCSLTGTEETQYFGPGTRLLVL.

V is TRBV10-3 and J is TRBJ2-5; TRBD1 might be the D (5 bases). Matching the DNA end better, TRBJ2-7 makes the J call doubtful. The CDR3 has 14 amino acids. Germline V gives CDR1 ENHRY, CDR2 SYGVKD. Here the CDR3 DNA reads TGTGCCATCAGTGAGATACAGGCCTCCTACGAGCAGTACTTC. Encoded protein: CAISEIQASYEQYF.

V usage is TRBV21-1 and J usage is TRBJ1-3. TRBV21-1 is given as a pseudogene. The CDR3 totals 16 residues. The CDR3 loop reads CASRTLLQHARNTIYF. CDR3 sequence (DNA): TGTGCCAGCAGAACACTGCTACAACACGCACGAAACACCATATATTTT.

The genes are TRBV28 and TRBJ2-3; D is ambiguous. With 2 bases removed from V and 0 bases from J, the gap between germline ends came to 3 bases. The germline V gene encodes CDR1 MDHEN and CDR2 SYDVKM. CDR3 length: 13 residues. In DNA, the CDR3 is TGTGCCAGCAGTTTAGTCAGCACAGATACGCAGTATTTT. This sequence encodes CASSLVSTDTQYF.

This clone was seen once. V usage is TRBV7-9 and J usage is TRBJ1-1; no definite D call. From germline, CDR1 is SEHNR and CDR2 FQNEAQ (reference sequence). The CDR3 contains 14 residues. V lost 2 bases and J lost 5, with 12 bases in between. The CDR3 bases are TGTGCCAGCAGCTTATGGGATATAGGTACTGAAGCTTTCTTT. It specifies CASSLWDIGTEAFF.

This clone was counted once. This chain joins TRBV18 and TRBJ2-5, with 8 positions matching TRBD2. The DNA matches TRBJ2-7 better at its end, which makes the J call doubtful. Per germline, CDR1 KGHSH and CDR2 LQKENI. The CDR3 runs 17 residues. The CDR3 reads CASSPPGGLASPYEQYF. In DNA form, the CDR3 reads TGTGCCAGCTCACCACCTGGCGGACTAGCATCCCCATACGAGCAGTACTTC.

The rearrangement links TRBV19 to TRBJ2-7; D is unclear. CDR3 length equals 11 residues. Trimming pared 4 bases from V and 2 bases from J, leaving 3 bases between. Germline CDR1 is LNHDA and CDR2 is SQIVND (reference sequence). The CDR3 loop reads CASSNTYEQYF. As DNA, the CDR3 is TGTGCCAGTAGTAACACCTACGAGCAGTACTTC.

The chain uses TRBV5-4 and TRBJ2-7; D could derive from TRBD1 or TRBD2 (6 bases each). CDR3 length: 16 residues. Germline assignment: CDR1 SGHNT and CDR2 YYREEE (reference sequence). Trimming took off 4 bases at V and 2 bases at J, with 19 bases between the two ends. The CDR3 protein is CASSQGGGRGPYEQYF. CDR3 DNA sequence: TGTGCCAGCAGCCAGGGAGGTGGCAGGGGCCCCTACGAGCAGTACTTC.

This CDR3 reads CASGGTSYEQYF. The CDR3 bases are TGTGCCAGCGGGGGGACCTCCTACGAGCAGTACTTC. The rearrangement uses TRBV2 and TRBJ2-7, with D possibly TRBD2 on 6 matching bases. Trimming pared 8 bases from V and 0 bases from J, leaving 8 bases between. This CDR3 region has 12 residues. Per the germline V gene, CDR1 is SNHLY and CDR2 is FYNNEI.

CDR3 in amino acids: CASSMAERGEQYF. The CDR3 coding sequence is TGTGCCAGTAGTATGGCGGAGAGGGGCGAGCAGTACTTC. The chain has TRBV19 and TRBJ2-5; D is perhaps TRBD1 or TRBD2 (5 bases each). The last part of the DNA fits TRBJ2-7 better; the J call may be wrong. Germline values: CDR1 LNHDA, CDR2 SQIVND (reference sequence). This CDR3 region has 13 residues.

The chain recombines TRBV29-1 with TRBJ2-7, with a possible D match to TRBD1 (6 bases). Germline CDR1 and CDR2: SQVTM and ANQGSEA. This CDR3 spans 13 amino acids. Trimming removed 7 bases from V and 4 bases from J, with 17 bases in between. CDR3 amino acids: CSDREFGRYEQYF. The CDR3 region has the DNA TGCAGCGACAGGGAGTTTGGCAGATACGAGCAGTACTTC.

The chain is built from TRBV2 and TRBJ1-5; 9 bases are a match to TRBD1. CDR3 length equals 15 residues. With V trimmed by 8 bases and J by 1 base, 6 bases remained unmatched. Germline CDR1 and CDR2: SNHLY and FYNNEI. The DNA for the CDR3 is TGTGCCAGCGGGGACAGGGCGGCGAGCAATCAGCCCCAGCATTTT. Translated: CASGDRAASNQPQHF.

Details on this clone: Other nucleotide sequences in the sample specify the same CDR3. V is TRBV28 and J is TRBJ2-5; D gene ambiguous. The better agreement between TRBJ2-7 and the DNA end casts doubt on the J call. In germline, CDR1 is MDHEN, CDR2 SYDVKM. This CDR3 is 11 amino acids long. CDR3 region: CASSSRYEQYF. The CDR3 DNA reads TGTGCCAGCAGTTCCCGGTACGAGCAGTACTTC.